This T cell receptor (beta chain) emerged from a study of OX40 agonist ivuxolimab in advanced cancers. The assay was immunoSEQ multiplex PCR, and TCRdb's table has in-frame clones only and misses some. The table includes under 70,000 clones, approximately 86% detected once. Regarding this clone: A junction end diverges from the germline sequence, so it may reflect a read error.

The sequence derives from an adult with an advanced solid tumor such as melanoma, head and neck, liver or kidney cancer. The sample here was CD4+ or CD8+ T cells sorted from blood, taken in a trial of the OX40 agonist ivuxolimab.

In DNA form, the CDR3 reads TGCGCCAACAGTCCTCCGAAGGATGGCTACACCTTC. Translating it yields CANSPPKDGYTF. This chain links TRBV23-1 with TRBJ1-2; D is ambiguous. TRBV23-1 is noted as an ORF with a role that remains uncertain. The CDR3 is 12 amino acids.